This T cell receptor beta chain was identified during a study of cytomegalovirus exposure and HLA in healthy donors. Study-wide results and caveats: Associated with cytomegalovirus, according to the listing, were some 180 TCR beta chains. Productive status was seen about 90% or about 30% of the time for most TCR beta V segments in an earlier analysis. One cluster of highly shared sequence variants probably arose as a sequencing artifact. Accurate prediction of most subjects' HLA-A and HLA-B alleles from TCR beta sequences was reported.

On this clone: Its antigen is currently unknown.

The PCR had 60 Vbeta and 13 Jbeta primers. Sequenced by immunoSEQ multiplex PCR; TCRdb stores in-frame clones only, minus some. The sample includes 110,000 to 150,000 clones, 65% to 85% of them seen just once. What was sequenced was PBMCs. The source is a male donor in good health and CMV-seronegative.

CDR3 in amino acids: CASSQDWDSSGANVLTF. DNA for the CDR3: TGCGCCAGCAGCCAAGATTGGGACAGCTCTGGGGCCAACGTCCTGACTTTC. J is TRBJ2-6 and V is TRBV4-3; 7 bases are shared with TRBD1. The CDR3 is made up of 17 amino acids. The trim removed 0 bases at V and 0 bases at J, leaving 2 bases unmatched. The germline V gene encodes CDR1 LGHNA and CDR2 YSLEER.